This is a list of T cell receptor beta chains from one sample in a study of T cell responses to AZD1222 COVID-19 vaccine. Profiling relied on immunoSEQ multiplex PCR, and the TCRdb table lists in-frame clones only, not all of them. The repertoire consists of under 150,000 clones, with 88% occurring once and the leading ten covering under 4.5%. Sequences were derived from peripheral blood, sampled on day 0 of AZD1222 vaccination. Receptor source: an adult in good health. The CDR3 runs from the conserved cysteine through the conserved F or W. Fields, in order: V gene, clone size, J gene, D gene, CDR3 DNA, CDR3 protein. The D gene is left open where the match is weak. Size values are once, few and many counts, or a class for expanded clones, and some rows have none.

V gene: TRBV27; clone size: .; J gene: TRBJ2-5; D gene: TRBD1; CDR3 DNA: TGTGCCAGCAGTTCCCCCCGAGGTCCAGGGGGAAATGGAGAGACCCAGTACTTC; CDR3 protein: CASSSPRGPGGNGETQYF
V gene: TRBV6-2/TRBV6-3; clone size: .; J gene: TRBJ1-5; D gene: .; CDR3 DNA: TGTGCCAGCAGTTACATCCACCCAACCGAGCAGCCCCAGCATTTT; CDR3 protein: CASSYIHPTEQPQHF
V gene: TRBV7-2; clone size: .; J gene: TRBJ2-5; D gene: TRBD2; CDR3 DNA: TGTGCCAGCAGCTTATCTGGGACTAGCGGGGGGGCCAAGACCCAGTACTTC; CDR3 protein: CASSLSGTSGGAKTQYF
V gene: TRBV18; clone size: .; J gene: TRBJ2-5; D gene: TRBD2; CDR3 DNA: TGTGCCAGCTTAGGTCGGGGGGGGCTTGAGACCCAGTACTTC; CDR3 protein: CASLGRGGLETQYF
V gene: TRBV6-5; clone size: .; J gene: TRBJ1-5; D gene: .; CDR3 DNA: TGTGCCAGCAGCGGACAAAACAATCAGCCCCAGCATTTT; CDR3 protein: CASSGQNNQPQHF
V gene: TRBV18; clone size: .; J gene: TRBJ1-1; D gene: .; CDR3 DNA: TGTGCCAGCTCACCACCTACAGGGAACACTGAAGCTTTCTTT; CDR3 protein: CASSPPTGNTEAFF
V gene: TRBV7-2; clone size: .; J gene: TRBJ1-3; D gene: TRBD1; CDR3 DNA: TGTGCCAGCAGCCTACCAGTTGGGACAGGGAAGTTAGCTGGAAACACCATATATTTT; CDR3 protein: CASSLPVGTGKLAGNTIYF
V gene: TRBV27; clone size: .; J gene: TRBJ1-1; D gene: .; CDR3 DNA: TGTGCCAGCGGGCGTATGGGGTTTGTAGAAGCTTTCTTT; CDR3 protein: CASGRMGFVEAFF
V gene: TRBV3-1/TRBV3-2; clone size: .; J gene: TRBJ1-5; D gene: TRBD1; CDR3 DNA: TGTGCCAGCAGCCAAGGACGGAACAGGGGTCAGCCCCAGCATTTT; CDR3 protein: CASSQGRNRGQPQHF
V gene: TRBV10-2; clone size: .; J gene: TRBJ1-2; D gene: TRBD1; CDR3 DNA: TGCGCCAGCTCACCAGGGGGGGCGCAGCATGGCTACACCTTC; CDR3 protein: CASSPGGAQHGYTF
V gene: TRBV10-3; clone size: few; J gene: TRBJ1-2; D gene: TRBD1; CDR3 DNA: TGTGCCATCAGTGGGGATCTACTAACAGGGGGACAGCCACAGAACTATGGCTACACCTTC; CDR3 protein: CAISGDLLTGGQPQNYGYTF
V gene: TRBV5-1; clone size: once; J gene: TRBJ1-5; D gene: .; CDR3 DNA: TGCGCCAGCAGCTTGGAGGAAGGGCTGGCGGGCCTATATAGCAATCAGCCCCAGCATTTT; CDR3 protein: CASSLEEGLAGLYSNQPQHF
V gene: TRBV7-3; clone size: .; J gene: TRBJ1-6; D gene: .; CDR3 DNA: TGTGCCAGCAGCTTAACCCCACTAGGGGTTGCACCCCTCCACTTT; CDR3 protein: CASSLTPLGVAPLHF
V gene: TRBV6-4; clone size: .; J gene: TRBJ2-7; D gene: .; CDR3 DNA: TGTGCCAGCCACGAGCAGTACTTC; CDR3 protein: CASHEQYF
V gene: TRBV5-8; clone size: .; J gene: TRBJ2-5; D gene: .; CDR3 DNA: TGTGCCAGCAGCTTGGCCCCTGAGGCAGGGAAAGAGACCCAGTACTTC; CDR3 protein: CASSLAPEAGKETQYF
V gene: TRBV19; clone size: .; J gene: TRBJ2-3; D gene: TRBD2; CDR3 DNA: TGTGCCAGTAGTTTATCTCGGCTAGCGGGGGGACTACGCACAGATACGCAGTATTTT; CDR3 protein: CASSLSRLAGGLRTDTQYF
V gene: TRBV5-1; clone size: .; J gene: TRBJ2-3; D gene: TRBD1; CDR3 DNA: TGCGCCAGCAGCTTTGTCCCGGGACAGGGGCCCACAGATACGCAGTATTTT; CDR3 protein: CASSFVPGQGPTDTQYF
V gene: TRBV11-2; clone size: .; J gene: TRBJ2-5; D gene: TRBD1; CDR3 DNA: TGTGCCAGCAGCTTAGGTCTGGGACAGGGCTATGGGGAGACCCAGTACTTC; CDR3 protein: CASSLGLGQGYGETQYF
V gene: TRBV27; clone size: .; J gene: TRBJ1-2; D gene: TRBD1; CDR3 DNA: TGTGCCAGCAGTTCCTCCAGGGGGGGCCATGGCTACACCTTC; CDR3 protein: CASSSSRGGHGYTF
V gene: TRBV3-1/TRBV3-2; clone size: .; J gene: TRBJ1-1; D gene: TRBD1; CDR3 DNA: TGTGCCAGCAGCCAAGCCTTGACAGGGACCACTGAAGCTTTCTTT; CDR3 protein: CASSQALTGTTEAFF
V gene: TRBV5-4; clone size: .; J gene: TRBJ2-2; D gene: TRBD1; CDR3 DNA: TGTGCCAGCAGCCGGGGACAGGGAAGGATGGCCGGGGAGCTGTTTTTT; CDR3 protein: CASSRGQGRMAGELFF
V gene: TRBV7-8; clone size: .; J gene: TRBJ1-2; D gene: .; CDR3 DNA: TGTGCCAGCAGCTTAGCTCCCGGCACGAGTAACTATGGCTACACCTTC; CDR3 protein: CASSLAPGTSNYGYTF
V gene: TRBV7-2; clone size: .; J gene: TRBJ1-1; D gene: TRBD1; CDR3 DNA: TGTGCCAGCAGCTTACGGTCCGGGACAGGGACTGAAGCTTTCTTT; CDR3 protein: CASSLRSGTGTEAFF
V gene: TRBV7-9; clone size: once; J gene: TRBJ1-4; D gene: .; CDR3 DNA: TGTGCCAGCAGCTTCCGGGACCTAAATGAAAAACTGTTTTTT; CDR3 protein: CASSFRDLNEKLFF
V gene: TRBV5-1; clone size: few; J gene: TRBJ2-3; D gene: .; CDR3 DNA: TGCGCCAGCAGCCCGGATGGACTAAGCACAGATACGCAGTATTTT; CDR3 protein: CASSPDGLSTDTQYF
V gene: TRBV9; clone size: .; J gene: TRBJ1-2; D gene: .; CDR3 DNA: TGTGCCAGCAGCTCCCGACCTAGGAGGGACTATGGCTACACCTTC; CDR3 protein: CASSSRPRRDYGYTF
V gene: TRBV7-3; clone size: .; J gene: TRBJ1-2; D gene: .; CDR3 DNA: TGTGCCAGCAGCTCGTCGACGGGCATCTACACCTTC; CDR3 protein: CASSSSTGIYTF
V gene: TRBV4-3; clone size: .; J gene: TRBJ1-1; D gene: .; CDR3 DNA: TGCGCCAGCAGCCAAGCTCCTTCGGCGAACACTGAAGCTTTCTTT; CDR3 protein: CASSQAPSANTEAFF
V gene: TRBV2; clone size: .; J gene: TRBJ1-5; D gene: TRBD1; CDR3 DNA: TGTGCCAGCAGCGAGGGGACAGGGAATAGCAATCAGCCCCAGCATTTT; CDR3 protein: CASSEGTGNSNQPQHF
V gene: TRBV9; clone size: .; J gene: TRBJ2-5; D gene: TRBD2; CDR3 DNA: TGTGCCAGCAGCACCTCGCTAGCGGAGCAAGAGACCCAGTACTTC; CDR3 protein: CASSTSLAEQETQYF
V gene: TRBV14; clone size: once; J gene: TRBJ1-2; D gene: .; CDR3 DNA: TGTGCCAGCAGCCAAGATCGCAGGGCTGGCTACACCTTC; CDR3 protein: CASSQDRRAGYTF
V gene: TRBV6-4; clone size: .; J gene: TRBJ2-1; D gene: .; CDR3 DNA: TGTGCCAGCAGTGACTCCCCGGAAGGGGGCAATGAGCAGTTCTTC; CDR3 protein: CASSDSPEGGNEQFF
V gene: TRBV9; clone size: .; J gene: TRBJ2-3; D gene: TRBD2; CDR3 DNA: TGTGCCAGCAGCGTAGCGGGGCTAGCGGTCACAGATACGCAGTATTTT; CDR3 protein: CASSVAGLAVTDTQYF
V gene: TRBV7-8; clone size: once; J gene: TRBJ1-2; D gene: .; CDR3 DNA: TGTGCCAGCAGCTTAGACTGTGGCTCCCGCTATGGCTACACCTTC; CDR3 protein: CASSLDCGSRYGYTF
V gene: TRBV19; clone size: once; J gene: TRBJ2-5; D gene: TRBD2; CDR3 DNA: TGTGCCAGTAGTACCCAGCGGGGGGTTGGAGAGACCCAGTACTTC; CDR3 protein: CASSTQRGVGETQYF
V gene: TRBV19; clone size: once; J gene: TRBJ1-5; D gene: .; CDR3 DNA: TGTGCCAGTAGTCTAGTTGTGCGTCAGCCCCAGCATTTT; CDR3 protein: CASSLVVRQPQHF
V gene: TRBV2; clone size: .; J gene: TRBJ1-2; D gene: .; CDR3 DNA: TGTGCCAGCAGTGGAGGGGGGAGGGCGGACTACTATGGCTACACCTTC; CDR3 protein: CASSGGGRADYYGYTF
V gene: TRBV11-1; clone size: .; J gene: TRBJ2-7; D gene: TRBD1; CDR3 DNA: TGTGCCAGCAGCTTTACCGGGACAGTCTCCTACGAGCAGTACTTC; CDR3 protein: CASSFTGTVSYEQYF
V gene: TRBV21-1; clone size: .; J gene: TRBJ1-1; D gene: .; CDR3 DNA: TGTGCCAGCAGCAAAGCCGAATTGGGGGACCACACTGAAGCTTTCTTT; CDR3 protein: CASSKAELGDHTEAFF
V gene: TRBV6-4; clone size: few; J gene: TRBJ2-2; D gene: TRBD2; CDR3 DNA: TGTGCCAGCAGTGACTCGCCTAGCGGGGGCACCGGGGAGCTGTTTTTT; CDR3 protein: CASSDSPSGGTGELFF
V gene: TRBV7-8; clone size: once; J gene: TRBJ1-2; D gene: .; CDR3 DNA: TGTGCCAGCAGCTTAGGTGCCTTTCCAAACTATGGCTACACCTTC; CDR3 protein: CASSLGAFPNYGYTF
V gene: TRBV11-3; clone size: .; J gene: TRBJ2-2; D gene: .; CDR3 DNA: TGTGCCAGCAGCTTAACAGGGACCGGGGAGCTGTTTTTT; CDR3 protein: CASSLTGTGELFF
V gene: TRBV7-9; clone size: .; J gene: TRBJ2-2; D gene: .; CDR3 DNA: TGTGCCAGCAGCTTTGCGGAGGGGGAGCTGTTTTTT; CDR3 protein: CASSFAEGELFF
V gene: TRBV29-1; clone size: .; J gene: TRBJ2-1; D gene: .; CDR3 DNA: TGCAGCGTCGATGGGGCGGGGGCTTACAATGAGCAGTTCTTC; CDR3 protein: CSVDGAGAYNEQFF
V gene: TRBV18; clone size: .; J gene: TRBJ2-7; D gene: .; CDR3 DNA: TGTGCCAGCTCACCACCGTTCAGTTACGAGCAGTACTTC; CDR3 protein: CASSPPFSYEQYF
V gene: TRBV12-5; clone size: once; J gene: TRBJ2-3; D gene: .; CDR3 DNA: TGTGCTAGTGGTTTCGGGGCTAGCACAGATACGCAGTATTTT; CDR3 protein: CASGFGASTDTQYF
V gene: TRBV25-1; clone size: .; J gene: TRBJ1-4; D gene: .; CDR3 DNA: TGTGCCAGCAGTGACGGGGGAATTGAAAAACTGTTTTTT; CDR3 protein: CASSDGGIEKLFF
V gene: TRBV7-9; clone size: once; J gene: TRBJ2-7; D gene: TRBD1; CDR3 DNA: TGTGCCAGCAGCTCCCCTTCCCAAACCGGGACAGGGTCCTACGAGCAGTACTTC; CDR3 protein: CASSSPSQTGTGSYEQYF
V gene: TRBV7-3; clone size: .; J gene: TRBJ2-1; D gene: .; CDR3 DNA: TGTGCCAGCAGCTTAAGGGGGCTCTACAATGAGCAGTTCTTC; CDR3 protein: CASSLRGLYNEQFF
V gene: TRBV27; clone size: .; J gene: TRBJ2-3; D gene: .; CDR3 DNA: TGTGCCAGCAGTTTAGGGCAGGTGAGCACAGATACGCAGTATTTT; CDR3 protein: CASSLGQVSTDTQYF
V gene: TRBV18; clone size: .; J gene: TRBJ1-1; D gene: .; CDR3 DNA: TGTGCCAGCTCACCGACAGGGAACACTGAAGCTTTCTTT; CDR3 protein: CASSPTGNTEAFF